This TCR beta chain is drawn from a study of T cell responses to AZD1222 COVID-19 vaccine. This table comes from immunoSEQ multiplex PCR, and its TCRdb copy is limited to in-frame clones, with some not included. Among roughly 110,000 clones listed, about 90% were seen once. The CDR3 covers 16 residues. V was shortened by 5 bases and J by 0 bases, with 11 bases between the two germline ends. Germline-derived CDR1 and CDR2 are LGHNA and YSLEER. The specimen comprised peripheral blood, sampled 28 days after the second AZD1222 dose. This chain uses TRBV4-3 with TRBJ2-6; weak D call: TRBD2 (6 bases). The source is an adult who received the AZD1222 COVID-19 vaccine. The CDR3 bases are TGCGCCAGCAGCTACGGGGAGGCCTCTGGGGCCAACGTCCTGACTTTC. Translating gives CASSYGEASGANVLTF.